Listed below are T cell receptor beta chains from one sample, sequenced in a study of CD4+ T cells in melanoma. Generated by immunoSEQ multiplex PCR, the TCRdb table keeps only in-frame clones and is missing some. The profile shows about 140,000 clones, roughly 91% of them singletons. These receptors all come from a human donor with melanoma. The CDR3 runs from the conserved cysteine through the conserved F or W. Fields, in order: D gene, clone size, CDR3 length, V gene, J gene, CDR3 protein, CDR3 DNA. D genes are given only for firm matches. Size values are once, few and many counts, or a class for expanded clones, and some rows have none.

.	.	14	TRBV29-1	TRBJ2-4	CSVVTGLAKNIQYF	TGCAGCGTTGTGACAGGCTTAGCCAAAAACATTCAGTACTTC
.	.	14	TRBV30	TRBJ2-6	CAWSVGEGANVLTF	TGTGCCTGGAGTGTAGGGGAGGGGGCCAACGTCCTGACTTTC
.	few	14	TRBV5-1	TRBJ1-2	CASSFVGHNYGYTF	TGCGCCAGCAGCTTCGTGGGACATAACTATGGCTACACCTTC
.	.	12	TRBV6-6	TRBJ1-5	CASRRGSQPQHF	TGTGCCAGCAGGCGAGGAAGCCAGCCCCAGCATTTT
TRBD1	.	14	TRBV5-1	TRBJ2-5	CASSDTGGAETQYF	TGCGCCAGCAGCGATACAGGGGGCGCGGAGACCCAGTACTTC
.	.	16	TRBV5-1	TRBJ2-1	CASSSLTGASYNEQFF	TGCGCCAGCAGCTCACTAACGGGGGCGTCCTACAATGAGCAGTTCTTC
.	.	15	TRBV5-5	TRBJ1-4	CASSLGGATNEKLFF	TGTGCCAGCAGCTTAGGGGGTGCAACTAATGAAAAACTGTTTTTT
TRBD2	.	16	TRBV5-1	TRBJ2-7	CASSSGGGSGTYEQYF	TGCGCCAGCAGCTCGGGGGGGGGATCAGGCACCTACGAGCAGTACTTC
.	.	16	TRBV7-6	TRBJ1-3	CASSSITGPSGNTIYF	TGTGCCAGCAGCTCGATCACTGGCCCCTCTGGAAACACCATATATTTT
.	.	14	TRBV15	TRBJ1-1	CATSRNTKNTEAFF	TGTGCCACCAGCAGGAACACGAAGAACACTGAAGCTTTCTTT
.	.	15	TRBV5-1	TRBJ2-1	CASSLVTEGTGEQFF	TGCGCCAGCAGCTTGGTTACGGAGGGTACAGGAGAGCAGTTCTTC
TRBD1	.	15	TRBV29-1	TRBJ1-2	CSVEGQSSSFYGYTF	TGCAGCGTTGAGGGACAGTCCTCCAGTTTCTATGGCTACACCTTC
.	.	13	TRBV5-1	TRBJ1-1	CASSSQVNTEAFF	TGCGCCAGCAGCTCCCAGGTGAACACTGAAGCTTTCTTT
TRBD2	.	15	TRBV7-2	TRBJ2-3	CASSWLAGGPDTQYF	TGTGCCAGCAGCTGGCTGGCGGGGGGGCCAGATACGCAGTATTTT
TRBD2	.	14	TRBV19	TRBJ2-5	CASSPGGAVETQYF	TGTGCCAGTAGTCCCGGGGGGGCCGTGGAGACCCAGTACTTC
TRBD2	.	15	TRBV5-1	TRBJ2-1	CASSVLALSYNEQFF	TGCGCCAGCAGCGTACTAGCGCTCTCCTACAATGAGCAGTTCTTC